This TCR beta chain was recovered during a study of CD8+CD57+ T cells in acquired aplastic anemia. Study-level background: The average for DNA from sorted CD4+ and CD8+ cells was approximately 3.2 ug.

CDR3 and TCR beta VDJ profiling relied on genomic DNA as the template. TCRdb re-derived calls from the reads in MiXCR, one entry per CDR3 protein. The sample gives around 200,000 distinct CDR3 sequences, roughly two thirds of which show up once; roughly 62% is in the top ten. J gave up 2 bases and V 6 bases, and 7 bases lay outside the gene matches. Germline-derived CDR1 and CDR2 are WSHSY and SAAADI. CDR3 length equals 15 residues. In this sample, this clonotype turned up once. The sequenced patients had an expansion of CD8+CD57+ cells seen by flow cytometry. This clonotype was obtained from a human donor with aplastic anemia. This rearrangement joins TRBV10-2 to TRBJ1-2; 9 nucleotides match TRBD1. What was sequenced was sorted CD4+, CD8+, or CD8+CD57+ T cells (not recorded which) from PBMCs. CDR3 region: CASSGYGQGNYGYTF. CDR3 sequence (DNA): TGCGCCAGCAGCGGATATGGACAGGGGAACTATGGCTACACCTTC.